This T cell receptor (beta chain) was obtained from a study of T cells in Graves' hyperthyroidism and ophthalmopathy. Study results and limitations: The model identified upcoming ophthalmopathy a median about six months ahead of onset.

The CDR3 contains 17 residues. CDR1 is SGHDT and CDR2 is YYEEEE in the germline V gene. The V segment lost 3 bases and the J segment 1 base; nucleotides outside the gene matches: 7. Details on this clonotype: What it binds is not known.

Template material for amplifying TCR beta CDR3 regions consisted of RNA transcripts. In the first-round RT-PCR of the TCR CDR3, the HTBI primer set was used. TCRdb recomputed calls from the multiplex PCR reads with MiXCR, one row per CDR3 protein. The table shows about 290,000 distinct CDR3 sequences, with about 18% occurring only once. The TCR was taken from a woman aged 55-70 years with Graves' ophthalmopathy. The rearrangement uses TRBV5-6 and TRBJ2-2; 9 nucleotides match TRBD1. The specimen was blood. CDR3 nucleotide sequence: TGTGCCAGCAGCTCGAGGGACAGGGTGATGAACACCGGGGAGCTGTTTTTT. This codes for CASSSRDRVMNTGELFF.